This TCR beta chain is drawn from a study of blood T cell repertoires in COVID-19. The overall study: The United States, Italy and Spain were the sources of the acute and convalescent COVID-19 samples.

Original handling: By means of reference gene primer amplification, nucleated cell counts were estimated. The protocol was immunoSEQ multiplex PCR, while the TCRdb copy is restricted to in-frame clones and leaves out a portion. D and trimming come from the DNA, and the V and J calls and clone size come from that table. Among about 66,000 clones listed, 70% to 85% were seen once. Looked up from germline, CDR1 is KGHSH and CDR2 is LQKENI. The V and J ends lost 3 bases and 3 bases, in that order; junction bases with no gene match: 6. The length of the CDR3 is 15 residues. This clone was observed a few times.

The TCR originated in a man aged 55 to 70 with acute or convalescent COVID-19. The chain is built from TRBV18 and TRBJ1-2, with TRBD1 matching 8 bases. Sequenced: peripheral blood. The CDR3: CASSPVNRGDYGYTF. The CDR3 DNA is TGTGCCAGCTCACCGGTGAACAGGGGGGACTATGGCTACACCTTC.